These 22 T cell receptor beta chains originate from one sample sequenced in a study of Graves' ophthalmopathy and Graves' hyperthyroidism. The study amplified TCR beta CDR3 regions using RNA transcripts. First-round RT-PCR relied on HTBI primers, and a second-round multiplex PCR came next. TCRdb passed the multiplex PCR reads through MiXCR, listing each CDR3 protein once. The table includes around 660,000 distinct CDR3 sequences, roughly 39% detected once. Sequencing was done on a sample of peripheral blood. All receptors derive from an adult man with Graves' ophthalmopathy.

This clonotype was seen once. This CDR3 reads CASSAIQGSQETQYF. The CDR3 nucleotides are TGTGCCAGCAGCGCTATACAGGGATCTCAAGAGACCCAGTACTTC. V and J are TRBV25-1 and TRBJ2-5; D may be TRBD1 (6 bases). The germline V gene has CDR1 MGHDK and CDR2 SYGVNS. The ends were cut back, 6 bases at V and 2 bases at J, with 16 bases in the middle. CDR3 length: 15 residues.

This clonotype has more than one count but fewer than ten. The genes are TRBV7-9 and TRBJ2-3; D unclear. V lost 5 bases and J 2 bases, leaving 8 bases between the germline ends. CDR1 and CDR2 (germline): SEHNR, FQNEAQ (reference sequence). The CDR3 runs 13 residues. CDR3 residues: CASSQANTDTQYF. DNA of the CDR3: TGTGCCAGCAGCCAAGCTAACACAGATACGCAGTATTTT.

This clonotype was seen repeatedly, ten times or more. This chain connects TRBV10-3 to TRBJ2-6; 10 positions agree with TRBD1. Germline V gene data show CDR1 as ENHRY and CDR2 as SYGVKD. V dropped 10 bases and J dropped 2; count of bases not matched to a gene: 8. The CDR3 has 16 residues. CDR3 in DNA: TGTGCCACCGCCGGGACAGGGGACCCTGGGGCCAACGTCCTGACTTTC. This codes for CATAGTGDPGANVLTF.

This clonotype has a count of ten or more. The CDR3, as DNA: TGTGCCAGCAGTTTAATGCGGACGTACCAAGAGACCCAGTACTTC. Translating it yields CASSLMRTYQETQYF. The gene calls are TRBV12-3 or TRBV12-4 and TRBJ2-5, with D uncertain. The CDR3 has 15 residues. V lost 2 bases to trimming and J lost 0 bases, with 10 bases between them.

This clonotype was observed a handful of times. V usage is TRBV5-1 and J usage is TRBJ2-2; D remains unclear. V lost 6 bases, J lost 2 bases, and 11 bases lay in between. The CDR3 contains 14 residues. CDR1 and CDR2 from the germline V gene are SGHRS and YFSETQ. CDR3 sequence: CASIPNSNTGELFF. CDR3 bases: TGCGCCAGCATACCTAACTCAAACACCGGGGAGCTGTTTTTT. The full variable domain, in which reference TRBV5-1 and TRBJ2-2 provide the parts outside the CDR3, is KAGVTQTPRYLIKTRGQQVTLSCSPISGHRSVSWYQQTPGQGLQFLFEYFSETQRNKGNFPGRFSGRQFSNSRSEMNVSTLELGDSALYLCASIPNSNTGELFFGEGSRLTVL.

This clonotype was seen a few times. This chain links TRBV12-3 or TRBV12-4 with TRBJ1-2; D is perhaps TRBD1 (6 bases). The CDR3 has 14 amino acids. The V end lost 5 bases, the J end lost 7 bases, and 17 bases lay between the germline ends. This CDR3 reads CASSKGGGRGGYTF. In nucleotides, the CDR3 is TGTGCCAGCAGTAAGGGGGGGGGACGGGGTGGCTACACCTTC.

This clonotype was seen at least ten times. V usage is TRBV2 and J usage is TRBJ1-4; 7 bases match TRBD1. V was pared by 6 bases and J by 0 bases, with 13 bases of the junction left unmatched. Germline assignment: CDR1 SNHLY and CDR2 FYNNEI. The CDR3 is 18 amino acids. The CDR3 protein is CASRPRQGRFATNEKLFF. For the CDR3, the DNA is TGTGCCAGCAGACCCAGACAGGGCCGATTTGCAACTAATGAAAAACTGTTTTTT.

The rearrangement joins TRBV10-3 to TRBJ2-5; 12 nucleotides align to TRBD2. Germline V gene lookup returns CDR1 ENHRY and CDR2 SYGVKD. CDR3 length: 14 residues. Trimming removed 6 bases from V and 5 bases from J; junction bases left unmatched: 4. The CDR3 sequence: CAISRTSGEETQYF. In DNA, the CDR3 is TGTGCCATCAGCCGGACTAGCGGGGAGGAGACCCAGTACTTC.

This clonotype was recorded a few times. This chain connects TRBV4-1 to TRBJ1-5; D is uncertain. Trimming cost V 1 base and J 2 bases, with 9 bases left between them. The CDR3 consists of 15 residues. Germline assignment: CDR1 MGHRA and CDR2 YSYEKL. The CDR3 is CASSQGGNGNQPQHF. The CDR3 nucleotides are TGCGCCAGCAGCCAAGGCGGGAACGGCAATCAGCCCCAGCATTTT.

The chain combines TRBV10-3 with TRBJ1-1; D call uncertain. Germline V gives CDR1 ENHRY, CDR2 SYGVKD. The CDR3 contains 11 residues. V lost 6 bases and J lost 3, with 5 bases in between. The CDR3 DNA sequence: TGTGCCATCAGGGATGACACTGAAGCTTTCTTT. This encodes CAIRDDTEAFF.

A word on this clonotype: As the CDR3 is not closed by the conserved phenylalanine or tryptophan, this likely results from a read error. This chain's CDR3 is CASSQVSQGNYGYTL. The CDR3 DNA reads TGTGCCAGCAGCCAAGTCTCGCAGGGAAACTATGGCTACACCCTC. The genes are TRBV7-9 and TRBJ1-2, with D maybe TRBD1 (5 bases). This CDR3 is built from 15 residues. The V gene lost 5 bases and the J gene lost 2 bases, with 15 bases spanning the gap. The germline V gene has CDR1 SEHNR and CDR2 FQNEAQ (reference sequence).

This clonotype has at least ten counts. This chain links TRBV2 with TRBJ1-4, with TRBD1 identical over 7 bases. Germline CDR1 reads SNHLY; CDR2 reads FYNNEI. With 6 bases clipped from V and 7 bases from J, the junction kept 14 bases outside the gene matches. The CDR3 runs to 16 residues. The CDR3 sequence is CASSAPVDRDGEKLFF. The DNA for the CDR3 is TGTGCCAGCAGCGCACCCGTAGACAGGGATGGTGAAAAACTGTTTTTT.

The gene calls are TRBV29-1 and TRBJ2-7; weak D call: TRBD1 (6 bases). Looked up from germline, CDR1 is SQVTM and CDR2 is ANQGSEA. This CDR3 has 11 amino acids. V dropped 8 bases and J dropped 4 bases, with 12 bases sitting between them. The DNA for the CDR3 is TGCAGCTTGGCCCAGGGGTACGAGCAGTACTTC. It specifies CSLAQGYEQYF.

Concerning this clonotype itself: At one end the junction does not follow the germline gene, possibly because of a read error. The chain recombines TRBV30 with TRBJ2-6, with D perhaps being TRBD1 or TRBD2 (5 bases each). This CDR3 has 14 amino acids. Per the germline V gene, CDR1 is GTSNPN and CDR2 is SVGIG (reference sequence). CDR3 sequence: CAWSRGDGANVPTF. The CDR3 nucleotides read TGTGCCTGGAGTAGGGGAGATGGGGCCAACGTCCCGACTTTC.

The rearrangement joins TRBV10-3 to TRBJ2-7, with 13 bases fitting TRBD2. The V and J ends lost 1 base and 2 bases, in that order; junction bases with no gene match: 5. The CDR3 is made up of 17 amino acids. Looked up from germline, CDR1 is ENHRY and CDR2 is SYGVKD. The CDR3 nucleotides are TGTGCCATCAGTGAGTGGGTGGGACTAGCGGGAACCTACGAGCAGTACTTC. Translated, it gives CAISEWVGLAGTYEQYF.

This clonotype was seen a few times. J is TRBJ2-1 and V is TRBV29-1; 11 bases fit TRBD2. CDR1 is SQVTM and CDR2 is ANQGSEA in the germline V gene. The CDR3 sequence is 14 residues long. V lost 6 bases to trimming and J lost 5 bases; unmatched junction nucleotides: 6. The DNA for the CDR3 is TGCAGCGTGGTAGCGGGAGGGCCCCACAATGAGCAGTTCTTC. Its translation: CSVVAGGPHNEQFF.

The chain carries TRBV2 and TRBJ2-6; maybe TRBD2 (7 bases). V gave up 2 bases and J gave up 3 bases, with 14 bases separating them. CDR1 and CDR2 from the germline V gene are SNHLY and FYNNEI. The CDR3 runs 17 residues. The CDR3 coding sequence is TGTGCCAGCAGTGAAAATGGGGGGGCCCTTGGGGCCAACGTCCTGACTTTC. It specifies CASSENGGALGANVLTF. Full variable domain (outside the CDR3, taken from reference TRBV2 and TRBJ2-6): EPEVTQTPSHQVTQMGQEVILRCVPISNHLYFYWYRQILGQKVEFLVSFYNNEISEKSEIFDDQFSVERPDGSNFTLKIRSTKLEDSAMYFCASSENGGALGANVLTFGAGSRLTVL.

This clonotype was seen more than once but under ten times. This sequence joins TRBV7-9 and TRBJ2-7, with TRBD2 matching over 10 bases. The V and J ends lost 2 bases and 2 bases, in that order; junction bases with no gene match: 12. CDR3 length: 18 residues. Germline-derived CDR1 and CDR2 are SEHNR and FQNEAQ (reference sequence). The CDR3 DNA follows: TGTGCCAGCAGCTTATTTCCAGCGGGGGGGCAGGTGGCCTACGAGCAGTACTTC. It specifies CASSLFPAGGQVAYEQYF. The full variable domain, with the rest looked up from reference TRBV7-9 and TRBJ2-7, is DTGVSQNPRHKITKRGQNVTFRCDPISEHNRLYWYRQTLGQGPEFLTYFQNEAQLEKSRLLSDRFSAERPKGSFSTLEIQRTEQGDSAMYLCASSLFPAGGQVAYEQYFGPGTRLTVT.

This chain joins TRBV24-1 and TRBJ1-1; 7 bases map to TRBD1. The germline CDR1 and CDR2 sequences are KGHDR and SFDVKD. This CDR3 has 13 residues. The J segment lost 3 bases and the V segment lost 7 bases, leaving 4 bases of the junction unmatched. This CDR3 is CATSRQGDTEAFF. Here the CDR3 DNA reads TGTGCCACCAGCAGACAGGGTGACACTGAAGCTTTCTTT.

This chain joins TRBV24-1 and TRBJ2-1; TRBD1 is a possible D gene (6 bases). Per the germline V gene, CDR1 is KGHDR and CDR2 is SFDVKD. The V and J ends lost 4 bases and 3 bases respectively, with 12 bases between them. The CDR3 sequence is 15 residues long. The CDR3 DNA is TGTGCCACCAGTGACCCAATGACAGGCTACAATGAGCAGTTCTTC. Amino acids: CATSDPMTGYNEQFF.

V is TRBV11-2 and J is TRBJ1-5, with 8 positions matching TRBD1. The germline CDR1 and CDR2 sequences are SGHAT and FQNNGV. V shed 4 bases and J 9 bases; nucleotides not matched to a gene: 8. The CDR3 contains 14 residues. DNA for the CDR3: TGTGCCAGCAGCTCCAACAGGGGGTTCTCGCCCCAGCATTTT. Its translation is CASSSNRGFSPQHF.

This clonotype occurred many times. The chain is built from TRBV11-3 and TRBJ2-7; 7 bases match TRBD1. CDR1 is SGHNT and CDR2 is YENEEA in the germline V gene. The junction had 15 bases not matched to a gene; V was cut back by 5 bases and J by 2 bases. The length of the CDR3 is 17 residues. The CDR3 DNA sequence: TGTGCCAGCAGCCCCTACGAGGGGGCCGCCGAAGCCTACGAGCAGTACTTC. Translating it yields CASSPYEGAAEAYEQYF.